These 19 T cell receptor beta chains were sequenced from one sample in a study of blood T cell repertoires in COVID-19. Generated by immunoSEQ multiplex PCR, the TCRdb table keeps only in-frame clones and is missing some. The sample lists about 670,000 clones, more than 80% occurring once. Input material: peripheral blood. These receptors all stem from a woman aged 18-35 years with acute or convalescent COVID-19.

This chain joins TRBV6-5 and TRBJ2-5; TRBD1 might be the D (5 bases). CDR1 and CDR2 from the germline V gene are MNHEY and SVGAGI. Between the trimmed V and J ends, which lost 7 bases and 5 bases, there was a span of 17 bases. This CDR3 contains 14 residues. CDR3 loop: CASTGFRMDETQYF. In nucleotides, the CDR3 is TGTGCCAGCACAGGGTTTAGAATGGATGAGACCCAGTACTTC.

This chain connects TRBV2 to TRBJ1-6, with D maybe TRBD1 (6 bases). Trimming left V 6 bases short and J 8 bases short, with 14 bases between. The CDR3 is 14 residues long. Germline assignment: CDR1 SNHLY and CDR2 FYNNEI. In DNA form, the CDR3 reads TGTGCCAGCAGACAGGGATCGTGGGATTCACCCCTCCACTTT. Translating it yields CASRQGSWDSPLHF.

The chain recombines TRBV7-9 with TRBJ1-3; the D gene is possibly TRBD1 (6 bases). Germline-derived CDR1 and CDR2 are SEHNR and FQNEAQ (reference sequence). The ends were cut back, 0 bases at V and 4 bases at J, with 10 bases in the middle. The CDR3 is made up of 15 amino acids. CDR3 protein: CASSLAGGQGNTIYF. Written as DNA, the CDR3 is TGTGCCAGCAGCTTAGCGGGGGGGCAGGGAAACACCATATATTTT.

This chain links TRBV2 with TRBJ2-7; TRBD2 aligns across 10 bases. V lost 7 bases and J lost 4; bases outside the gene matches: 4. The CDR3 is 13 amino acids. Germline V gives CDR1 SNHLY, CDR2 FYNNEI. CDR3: CASTSSGGYEQYF. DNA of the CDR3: TGTGCCAGCACCTCTAGCGGGGGATACGAGCAGTACTTC.

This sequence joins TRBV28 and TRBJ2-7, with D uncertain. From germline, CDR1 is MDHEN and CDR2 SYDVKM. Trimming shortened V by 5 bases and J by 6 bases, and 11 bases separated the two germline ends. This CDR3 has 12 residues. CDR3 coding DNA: TGTGCCAGCAGTCTAACCTTGCCCGAGCAGTACTTC. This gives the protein CASSLTLPEQYF.

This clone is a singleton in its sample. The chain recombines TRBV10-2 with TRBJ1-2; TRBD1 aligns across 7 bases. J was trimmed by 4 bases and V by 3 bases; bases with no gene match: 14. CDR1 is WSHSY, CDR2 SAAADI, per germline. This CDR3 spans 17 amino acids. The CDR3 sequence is CASSEETGLGGPYGYTF. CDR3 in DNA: TGCGCCAGCAGTGAAGAGACAGGGTTAGGGGGCCCCTATGGCTACACCTTC.

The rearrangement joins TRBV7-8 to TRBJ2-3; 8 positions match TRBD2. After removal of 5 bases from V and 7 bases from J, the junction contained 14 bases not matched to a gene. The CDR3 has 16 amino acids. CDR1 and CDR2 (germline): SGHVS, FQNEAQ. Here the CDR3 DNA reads TGTGCCAGCAGCATCCGAGGAGGTAGCGGGGTAAATACGCAGTATTTT. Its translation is CASSIRGGSGVNTQYF.

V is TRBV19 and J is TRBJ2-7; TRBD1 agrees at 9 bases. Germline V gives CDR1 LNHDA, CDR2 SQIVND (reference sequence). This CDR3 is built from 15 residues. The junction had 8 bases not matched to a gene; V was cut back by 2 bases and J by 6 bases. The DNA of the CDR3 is TGTGCCAGTAGTATATTGGGGACAGGGAGGCGCGAGCAGTACTTC. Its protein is CASSILGTGRREQYF.

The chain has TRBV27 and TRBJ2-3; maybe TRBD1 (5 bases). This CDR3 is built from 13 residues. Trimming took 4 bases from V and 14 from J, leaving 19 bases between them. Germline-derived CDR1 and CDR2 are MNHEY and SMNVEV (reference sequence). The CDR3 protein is CASSSTGTGRWYF. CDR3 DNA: TGTGCCAGCAGTTCCACCGGAACAGGCAGGTGGTATTTT.

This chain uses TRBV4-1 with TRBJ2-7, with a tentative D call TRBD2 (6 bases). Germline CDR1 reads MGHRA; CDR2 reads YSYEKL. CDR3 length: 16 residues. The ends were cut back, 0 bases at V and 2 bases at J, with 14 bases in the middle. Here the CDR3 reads CASSQDLGGSPYEQYF. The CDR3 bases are TGCGCCAGCAGCCAAGATCTTGGAGGGAGCCCCTACGAGCAGTACTTC.

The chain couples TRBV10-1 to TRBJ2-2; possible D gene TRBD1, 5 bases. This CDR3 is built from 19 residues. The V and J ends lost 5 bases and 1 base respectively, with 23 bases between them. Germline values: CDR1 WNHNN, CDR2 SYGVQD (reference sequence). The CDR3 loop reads CASSRFETALFLNTGELFF. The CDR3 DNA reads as TGCGCCAGCAGTCGATTCGAGACAGCACTTTTTTTGAACACCGGGGAGCTGTTTTTT.

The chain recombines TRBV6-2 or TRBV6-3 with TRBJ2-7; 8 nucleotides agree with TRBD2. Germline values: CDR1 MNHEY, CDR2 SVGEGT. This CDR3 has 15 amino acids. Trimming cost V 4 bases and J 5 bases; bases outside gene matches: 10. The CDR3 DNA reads TGTGCCAGCAGTTTAGACCGGGGGGGTATCGACGAGCAGTACTTC. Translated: CASSLDRGGIDEQYF.

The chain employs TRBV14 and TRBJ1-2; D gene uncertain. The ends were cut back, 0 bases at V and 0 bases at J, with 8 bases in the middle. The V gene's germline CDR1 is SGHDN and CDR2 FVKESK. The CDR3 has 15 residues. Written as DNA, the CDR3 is TGTGCCAGCAGCCAAGAACGGGGAGCTAACTATGGCTACACCTTC. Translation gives CASSQERGANYGYTF.

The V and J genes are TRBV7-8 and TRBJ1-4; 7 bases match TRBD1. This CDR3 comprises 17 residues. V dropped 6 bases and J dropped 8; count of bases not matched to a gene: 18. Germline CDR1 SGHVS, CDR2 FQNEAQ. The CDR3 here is CASSHDRVITRGEKLFF. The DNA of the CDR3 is TGTGCCAGCAGTCACGACAGGGTCATTACCCGTGGGGAAAAACTGTTTTTT.

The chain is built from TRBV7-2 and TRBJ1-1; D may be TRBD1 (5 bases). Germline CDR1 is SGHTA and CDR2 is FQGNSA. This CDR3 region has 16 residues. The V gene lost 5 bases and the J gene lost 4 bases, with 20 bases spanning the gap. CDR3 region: CASSLRTPPGGTEAFF. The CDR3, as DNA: TGTGCCAGCAGCCTAAGGACACCCCCGGGGGGCACTGAAGCTTTCTTT.

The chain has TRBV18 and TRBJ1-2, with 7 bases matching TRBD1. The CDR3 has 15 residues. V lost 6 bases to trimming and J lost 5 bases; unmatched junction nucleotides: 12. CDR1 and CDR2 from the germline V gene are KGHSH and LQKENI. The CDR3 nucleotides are TGTGCCAGCTCGCGAACTGACAGGGTACTATATGGCTACACCTTC. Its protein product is CASSRTDRVLYGYTF.

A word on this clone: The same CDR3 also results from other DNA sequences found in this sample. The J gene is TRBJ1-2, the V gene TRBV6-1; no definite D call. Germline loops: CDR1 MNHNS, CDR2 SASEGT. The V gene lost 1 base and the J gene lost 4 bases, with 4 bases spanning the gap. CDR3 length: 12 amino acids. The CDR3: CASSEDTYGYTF. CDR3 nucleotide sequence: TGTGCCAGCAGTGAAGACACCTATGGCTACACCTTC.

The CDR3 nucleotides read TGTGCCTGGAGTGCTAAGGAGGGGAAGGAGACTGAAGCTTTCTTT. Its protein is CAWSAKEGKETEAFF. The chain carries TRBV30 and TRBJ1-1, with TRBD1 as a possible D gene (5 bases). Trimming took off 1 base at V and 5 bases at J, with 17 bases between the two ends. Germline V gives CDR1 GTSNPN, CDR2 SVGIG (reference sequence). This CDR3 contains 15 residues.

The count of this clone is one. CDR3: CASSLENSQETQYF. The CDR3 region has the DNA TGCGCCAGCAGCTTGGAGAACAGTCAAGAGACCCAGTACTTC. The gene calls are TRBV5-1 and TRBJ2-5; D not resolved. The V end was cut by 0 bases, the J end by 2 bases, with 8 bases between. The CDR3 covers 14 residues. Germline V gene lookup returns CDR1 SGHRS and CDR2 YFSETQ.